Each of the 15 T cell receptor beta chains below was sequenced from the same sample in a study of shared clonotypes between healthy human individuals. TCRdb's table, derived via immunoSEQ multiplex PCR, lists solely in-frame clones and lacks some. The sample shows 650,000 to 700,000 clones, roughly 88% of them seen only once. Sample: memory CD8+ T cells from PBMCs. Regarding subset: CD45RO+ cells pooled with CCR7-negative TemRA cells. The receptors derive from a man between 18 and 35 years old in good health. Some clones in this sample may be carry-over from other donors' samples.

In the case of this clone: Other DNA sequences in the sample encode the same CDR3. The CDR3 coding sequence is TGTGCCAGTAGTATAGCCCCGGCTAACGAGCAGTACTTC. It translates to CASSIAPANEQYF. The V gene is TRBV19, the J gene TRBJ2-7; unclear D gene. The ends were cut back, 1 base at V and 5 bases at J, with 9 bases in the middle. Per germline, CDR1 LNHDA and CDR2 SQIVND (reference sequence). The CDR3 is made up of 13 amino acids.

As for this clone: The junction and the germline gene differ at one end; a read error may be behind it. The gene calls are TRBV11-2 and TRBJ2-3, with D possibly being TRBD1 or TRBD2 (5 bases each). This CDR3 region has 13 residues. The germline V gene encodes CDR1 SGHAT and CDR2 FQNNGV. The CDR3 region has the DNA TGTGCCAGCAGCCCCATCCCTCCCCACAGGACTCGGTTT. Protein product: CASSPIPPHRTRF.

V usage is TRBV28 and J usage is TRBJ2-7; weak D call: TRBD1 (6 bases). The V end was cut by 3 bases, the J end by 4 bases, with 19 bases between. The length of the CDR3 is 16 residues. CDR1 and CDR2 from the germline V gene are MDHEN and SYDVKM. DNA for the CDR3: TGTGCCAGCAGTTTCGGGACATTAGGGCTCGGGTACGAGCAGTACTTC. Its protein is CASSFGTLGLGYEQYF. Full variable domain (rest looked up from reference TRBV28 and TRBJ2-7): DVKVTQSSRYLVKRTGEKVFLECVQDMDHENMFWYRQDPGLGLRLIYFSYDVKMKEKGDIPEGYSVSREKKERFSLILESASTNQTSMYLCASSFGTLGLGYEQYFGPGTRLTVT.

In nucleotides, the CDR3 is TGTGCCTGGACCCAGGGGTGGAGCTCCTACAATGAGCAGTTCTTC. The encoded protein is CAWTQGWSSYNEQFF. The chain has TRBV30 and TRBJ2-1, with D maybe TRBD1 (6 bases). Germline V gene sequence: CDR1 GTSNPN, CDR2 SVGIG (reference sequence). CDR3 length: 15 residues. V dropped 4 bases and J dropped 0 bases, with 13 bases sitting between them.

The chain carries TRBV6-9 and TRBJ2-7, with TRBD2 identical over 8 bases. The CDR3 contains 14 residues. Germline V gene sequence: CDR1 MNHGY, CDR2 SVAAGI. V was clipped by 8 bases and J by 6 bases; unmatched bases: 12. CDR3 nucleotide sequence: TGTGCCAGCGGTCGGGGTAGCGGGACTTCCGAGCAGTACTTC. Translation: CASGRGSGTSEQYF.

The V call is TRBV4-3, the J call TRBJ2-5; possible D gene TRBD1, 5 bases. With 1 base removed from V and 1 base from J, the gap between germline ends came to 19 bases. This CDR3 contains 18 residues. Germline loops: CDR1 LGHNA, CDR2 YSLEER. CDR3 sequence reads: CASSQGWSGRLSQETQYF. CDR3 bases: TGCGCCAGCAGCCAAGGGTGGTCAGGGCGGCTCAGCCAAGAGACCCAGTACTTC.

The rearrangement joins TRBV27 to TRBJ2-1, with 14 bases matching TRBD2. Germline trimming cut 4 bases from V and 6 bases from J; bases unmatched to any gene: 11. The CDR3 is made up of 18 amino acids. CDR1 and CDR2 (germline): MNHEY, SMNVEV (reference sequence). DNA for the CDR3: TGTGCCAGCAGTTCTAGAATGACTAGCGGGAGGGCCGTCAATGAGCAGTTCTTC. It yields the protein CASSSRMTSGRAVNEQFF.

The chain joins TRBV13 to TRBJ2-1; possibly TRBD1 or TRBD2 for D (5 bases each). Germline CDR1 PRHDT, CDR2 FYEKMQ (reference sequence). The CDR3 extends over 12 amino acids. The V end lost 5 bases, the J end lost 13 bases, and 15 bases lay between the germline ends. CDR3 sequence (DNA): TGTGCCAGCAGCAAGGGGAGAGAAAGACAGTTCTTC. This gives the protein CASSKGRERQFF.

The V call is TRBV10-3, the J call TRBJ1-2; 11 bases agree with TRBD1. The CDR3 runs to 15 residues. Unmatched junction bases numbered 6, after V lost 4 bases and J lost 5 bases. In germline, CDR1 is ENHRY, CDR2 SYGVKD. CDR3 in amino acids: CAISVRGQGAYGYTF. CDR3 in DNA: TGTGCCATCAGTGTTCGCGGACAGGGGGCTTATGGCTACACCTTC.

V is TRBV13 and J is TRBJ2-7, with TRBD1 matching 9 bases. This CDR3 is 14 amino acids long. Unmatched junction bases numbered 2, after V lost 1 base and J lost 4 bases. Germline V gives CDR1 PRHDT, CDR2 FYEKMQ (reference sequence). This CDR3 reads CASSLVGTGYEQYF. In DNA, the CDR3 is TGTGCCAGCAGCTTAGTTGGGACAGGGTACGAGCAGTACTTC.

The chain combines TRBV10-3 with TRBJ2-1; 15 bases map to TRBD2. The CDR3 loop spans 20 amino acids. The ends lost 8 bases at V and 7 bases at J; junction bases unmatched: 21. Per the germline V gene, CDR1 is ENHRY and CDR2 is SYGVKD. For the CDR3, the DNA is TGTGCCATCGGCACCGAGAAGGGACTAGCGGGAGGCGCCCTTTTGAATGAGCAGTTCTTC. Protein sequence: CAIGTEKGLAGGALLNEQFF.

V usage is TRBV7-2 and J usage is TRBJ2-3; D is unresolved. CDR3 length: 13 amino acids. Deletions cut 3 bases from V and 3 bases from J, with 7 bases between. CDR1 is SGHTA, CDR2 FQGNSA, per germline. The CDR3 region has the DNA TGTGCCAGCAGCTTTATAGGGACAGATACGCAGTATTTT. Amino acid sequence: CASSFIGTDTQYF.

This clone turned up a few times. Additional DNA sequences in this sample encode the identical CDR3. The chain couples TRBV27 to TRBJ1-5; possible D gene TRBD1, 5 bases. Trimming pared 2 bases from V and 1 base from J, leaving 6 bases between. Germline V gene sequence: CDR1 MNHEY, CDR2 SMNVEV (reference sequence). The CDR3 covers 14 residues. CDR3 DNA: TGTGCCAGCAGTTTAACAGGAAGCAATCAGCCCCAGCATTTT. Its protein is CASSLTGSNQPQHF.

This clone appeared a few times. The J gene is TRBJ2-2, the V gene TRBV7-9; D is uncertain. Germline CDR1 and CDR2: SEHNR and FQNEAQ (reference sequence). The CDR3 loop spans 13 amino acids. Trimming removed 3 bases at V and 6 bases at J, with 8 bases between. DNA of the CDR3: TGTGCCAGCAGCTTGAAATACGCCGGGGAGCTGTTTTTT. It codes for CASSLKYAGELFF.

This clone appeared many times. CDR3 protein: CSARGGLGQPQHF. CDR3 nucleotides: TGCAGCGCCCGCGGGGGGTTGGGGCAGCCCCAGCATTTT. J is TRBJ1-5 and V is TRBV29-1, with D perhaps matching TRBD1 (5 bases). The V end lost 7 bases, the J end lost 7 bases, and 17 bases lay between the germline ends. The germline V gene has CDR1 SQVTM and CDR2 ANQGSEA. The CDR3 extends over 13 amino acids. Full variable domain (remainder filled in from reference TRBV29-1 and TRBJ1-5): SAVISQKPSRDICQRGTSLTIQCQVDSQVTMMFWYRQQPGQSLTLIATANQGSEATYESGFVIDKFPISRPNLTFSTLTVSNMSPEDSSIYLCSARGGLGQPQHFGDGTRLSIL.